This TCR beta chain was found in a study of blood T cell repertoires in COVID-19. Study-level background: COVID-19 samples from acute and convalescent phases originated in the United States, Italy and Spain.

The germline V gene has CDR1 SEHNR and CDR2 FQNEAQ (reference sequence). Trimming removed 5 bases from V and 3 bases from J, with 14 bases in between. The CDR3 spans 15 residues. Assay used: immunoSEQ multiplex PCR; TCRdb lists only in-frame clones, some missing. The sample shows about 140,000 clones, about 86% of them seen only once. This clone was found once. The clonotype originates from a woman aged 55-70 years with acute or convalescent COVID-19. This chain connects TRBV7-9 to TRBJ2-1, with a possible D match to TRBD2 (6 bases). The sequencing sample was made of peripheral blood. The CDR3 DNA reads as TGTGCCAGCAGCCCCATTGGGGGACTCTACAATGAGCAGTTCTTC. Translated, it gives CASSPIGGLYNEQFF.